The present T cell receptor beta chain was sequenced within a study of T cell responses to AZD1222 COVID-19 vaccine. Notes on the study in general: After the peak T cell response, and only then, were repertoires sampled. CD4 TCRs associated with vaccination spanned spike, dominating at 160-218 and 743-854. At study baseline, merely several AZD1222 recipients were seropositive. It should be noted that donors were predominantly white British and more often female, and clonal diversity was possibly underestimated.

Comments on this clone: Antigen unknown.

TCRdb's table, derived via immunoSEQ multiplex PCR, lists solely in-frame clones and lacks some. The data hold 90,000 to 150,000 clones, with roughly 90% observed a single time. V lost 2 bases and J lost 7; bases outside the gene matches: 10. Per germline, CDR1 SGHRS and CDR2 YFSETQ. The CDR3 contains 17 residues. The receptor's source is an adult who received the AZD1222 COVID-19 vaccine. Here the sequenced sample was peripheral blood, taken 28 days after the second AZD1222 dose. This chain links TRBV5-1 with TRBJ1-6; the match to TRBD1 covers 9 bases. The CDR3 region is CASSLALRDRENSPLHF. The CDR3 DNA reads TGCGCCAGCAGCTTAGCCCTAAGGGACAGGGAAAATTCACCCCTCCACTTT.